This T cell receptor beta chain was identified in a study of T cell changes during pregnancy in multiple sclerosis. Profiled with immunoSEQ multiplex PCR; TCRdb holds only in-frame clones, not every one. The profile shows about 83,000 clones, 91% of them singletons. V was cut by 9 bases and J by 5 bases, with 16 bases left in between. CDR3 length: 13 residues. Germline CDR1 is MNHEY and CDR2 is SMNVEV (reference sequence). The sequence derives from a female donor in good health, serving as a control in a pregnancy study. Some clones in this sample may be carry-over from other donors' samples. The V gene is TRBV27, the J gene TRBJ1-1; D is uncertain. The source material was PBMCs, sampled in the first trimester of pregnancy. The CDR3 is CASKIGAVTEAFF. In DNA form, the CDR3 reads TGTGCCAGTAAGATCGGAGCGGTAACTGAAGCTTTCTTT.